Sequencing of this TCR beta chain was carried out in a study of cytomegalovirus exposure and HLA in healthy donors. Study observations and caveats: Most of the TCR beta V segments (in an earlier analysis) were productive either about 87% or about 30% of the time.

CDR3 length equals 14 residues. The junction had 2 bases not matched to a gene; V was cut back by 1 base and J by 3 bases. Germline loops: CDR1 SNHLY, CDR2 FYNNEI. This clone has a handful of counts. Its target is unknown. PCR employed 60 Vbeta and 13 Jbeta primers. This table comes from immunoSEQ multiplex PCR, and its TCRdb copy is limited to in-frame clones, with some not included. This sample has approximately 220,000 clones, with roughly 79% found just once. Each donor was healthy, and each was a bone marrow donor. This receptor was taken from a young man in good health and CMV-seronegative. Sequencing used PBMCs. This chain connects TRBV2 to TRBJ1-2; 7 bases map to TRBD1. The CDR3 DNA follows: TGTGCCAGCAGTGAAGACAGGGGTTACTATGGCTACACCTTC. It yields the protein CASSEDRGYYGYTF.